This T cell receptor beta chain was profiled in a study of T cells in Graves' hyperthyroidism and ophthalmopathy. Researchers amplified the TCR beta CDR3 regions from RNA transcripts. HTBI primers were used for first-round RT-PCR of the TCR CDR3. One entry per CDR3 protein, called by TCRdb with MiXCR from the multiplex PCR reads. The repertoire includes roughly 280,000 distinct CDR3 sequences, approximately 15% of them detected once, and over 45% sits in the top ten. V lost 1 base and J 1 base, leaving 20 bases between the germline ends. The CDR3 consists of 20 residues. This sample holds PBMCs from 9.5 to 10 ml fresh peripheral blood.

The sequence was collected from a woman aged 55-70 years with Graves' ophthalmopathy. Sequencing was done on a sample of blood. The chain employs TRBV12-3 or TRBV12-4 and TRBJ2-6, with D possibly matching TRBD1 (5 bases). Written as DNA, the CDR3 is TGTGCCAGCAGTTTAGGTCTTGGAGCAGGGCTCAGATCTGGGGCCAACGTCCTGACTTTC. This encodes CASSLGLGAGLRSGANVLTF.